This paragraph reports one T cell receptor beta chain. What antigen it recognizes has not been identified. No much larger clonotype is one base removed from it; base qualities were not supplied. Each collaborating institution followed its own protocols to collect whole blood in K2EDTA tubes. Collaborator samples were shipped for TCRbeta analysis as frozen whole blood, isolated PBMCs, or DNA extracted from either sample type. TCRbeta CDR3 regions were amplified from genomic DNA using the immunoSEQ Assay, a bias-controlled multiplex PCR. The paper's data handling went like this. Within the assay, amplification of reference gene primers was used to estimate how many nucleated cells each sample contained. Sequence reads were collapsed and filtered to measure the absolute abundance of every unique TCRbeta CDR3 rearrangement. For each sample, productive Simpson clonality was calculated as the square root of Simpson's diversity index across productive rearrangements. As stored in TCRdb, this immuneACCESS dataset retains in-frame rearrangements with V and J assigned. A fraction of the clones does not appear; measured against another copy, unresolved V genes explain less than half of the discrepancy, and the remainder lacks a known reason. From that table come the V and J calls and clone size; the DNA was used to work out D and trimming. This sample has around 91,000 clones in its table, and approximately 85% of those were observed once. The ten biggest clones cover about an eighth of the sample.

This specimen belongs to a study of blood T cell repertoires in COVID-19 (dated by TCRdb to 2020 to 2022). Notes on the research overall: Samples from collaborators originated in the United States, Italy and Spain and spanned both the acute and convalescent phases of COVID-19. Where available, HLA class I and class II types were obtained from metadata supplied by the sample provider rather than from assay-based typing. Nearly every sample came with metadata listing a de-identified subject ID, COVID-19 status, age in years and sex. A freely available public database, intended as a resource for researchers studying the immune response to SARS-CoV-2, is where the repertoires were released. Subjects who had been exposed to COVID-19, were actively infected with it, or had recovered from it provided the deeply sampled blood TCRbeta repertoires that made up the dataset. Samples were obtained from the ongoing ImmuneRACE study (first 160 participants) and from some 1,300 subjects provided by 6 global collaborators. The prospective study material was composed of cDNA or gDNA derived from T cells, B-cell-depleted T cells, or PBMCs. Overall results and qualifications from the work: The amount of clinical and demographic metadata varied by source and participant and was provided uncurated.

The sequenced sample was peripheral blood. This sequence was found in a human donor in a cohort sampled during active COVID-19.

The encoded CDR3 is CSLGGIGETQYF. Here is the DNA: TGCAGCTTGGGAGGGATTGGGGAGACCCAGTACTTC. Recombination connected TRBV29-1 to TRBJ2-5; TRBD2 fits 7 bases in the junction. V lost 8 bases and J lost 5 bases, and the count of bases not matched to a germline gene is 8. CDR1 and CDR2 are drawn from the germline V gene: SQVTM, ANQGSEA. Spanning cysteine to phenylalanine, the CDR3 consists of 12 amino acids. Kept here is only the CDR3 DNA, which spans 36 bases and is read in frame from base 1.